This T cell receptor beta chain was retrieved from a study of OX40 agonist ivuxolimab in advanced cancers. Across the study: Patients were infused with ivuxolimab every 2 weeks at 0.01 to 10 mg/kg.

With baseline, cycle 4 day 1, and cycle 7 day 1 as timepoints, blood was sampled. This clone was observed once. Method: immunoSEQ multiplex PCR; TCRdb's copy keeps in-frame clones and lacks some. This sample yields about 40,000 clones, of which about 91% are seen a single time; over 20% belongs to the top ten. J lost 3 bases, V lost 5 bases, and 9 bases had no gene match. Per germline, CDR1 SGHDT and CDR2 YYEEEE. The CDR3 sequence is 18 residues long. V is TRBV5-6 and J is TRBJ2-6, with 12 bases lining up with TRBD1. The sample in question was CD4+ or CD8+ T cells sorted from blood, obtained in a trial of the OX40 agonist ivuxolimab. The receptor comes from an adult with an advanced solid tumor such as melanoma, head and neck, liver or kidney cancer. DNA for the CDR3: TGTGCCAGCAGTTCAAACCGGGACAGGGGGCGTGGGGCCAACGTCCTGACTTTC. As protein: CASSSNRDRGRGANVLTF.